The 25 T cell receptor beta chains below were found in one sample sequenced in a study of T cell clonality in common variable immunodeficiency (dated by TCRdb to about 2015). Libraries were constructed by the immunoSEQ multiplex PCR assay. As stored in TCRdb, this immuneACCESS dataset retains in-frame rearrangements with V and J assigned. A fraction of the clones does not appear; measured against another copy, unresolved V genes explain less than half of the discrepancy, and the remainder lacks a known reason. The sample features tens of thousands of clones, and none is a singleton. The ten largest clones take up roughly 4% of the sample. The sequenced sample was peripheral blood mononuclear cells. The receptors come from a person aged 18 to 75 in good health.

This clone came up many times. The read is 3 residues too short to cover the CDR3 end, so that end is filled in from the germline J gene. V gene TRBV5-1 combines with J gene TRBJ1-1, with TRBD1 matching 8 bases. Germline CDR1 is SGHRS and CDR2 is YFSETQ. This CDR3 has 15 residues. V lost 3 bases, J lost 2 bases, and 6 bases stayed unmatched. The DNA read from the CDR3 is TGCGCCAGCAGCTCGGAACAGGGGGGCAACACTGAA. This codes for CASSSEQGGNTE. The full CDR3 sequence reads CASSSEQGGNTEAFF. The full variable domain, its missing parts supplied by reference TRBV5-1 and TRBJ1-1, is KAGVTQTPRYLIKTRGQQVTLSCSPISGHRSVSWYQQTPGQGLQFLFEYFSETQRNKGNFPGRFSGRQFSNSRSEMNVSTLELGDSALYLCASSSEQGGNTEAFFGQGTRLTVV.

This clone was detected many times. The read gets to within 3 residues of the CDR3 end, and the germline J gene fills in the rest. The V call is TRBV7-8, the J call TRBJ2-7; D might be TRBD2 (5 bases). The CDR3 totals 13 residues. V was trimmed by 3 bases and J by 3 bases, leaving 9 bases between them. Germline V gene sequence: CDR1 SGHVS, CDR2 FQNEAQ. The CDR3 protein is CASSFGLSYEQYF. The CDR3 DNA, read in part, is TGTGCCAGCAGCTTCGGACTCAGCTACGAG.

This clone was recorded a few times. The sequence runs out 3 residues before the end of the CDR3; the remainder is reconstructed from the germline J gene. The J gene is TRBJ1-2, the V gene TRBV18; no clear D gene. The CDR3 has 14 amino acids. Looked up from germline, CDR1 is KGHSH and CDR2 is LQKENI. CDR3 bases read: TGTGCCAGCTCAAATAGCGGGAGCTCCTACGAC. It specifies CASSNSGSSYD. The complete CDR3 reads CASSNSGSSYDYTF. The complete variable domain, with remaining parts taken from reference TRBV18 and TRBJ1-2, reads NAGVMQNPRHLVRRRGQEARLRCSPMKGHSHVYWYRQLPEEGLKFMVYLQKENIIDESGMPKERFSAEFPKEGPSILRIQQVVRGDSAAYFCASSNSGSSYDYTFGSGTRLTVV.

This clone appeared many times. The read finishes 3 residues shy of the CDR3 end, and the germline J gene is used to complete it. This chain links TRBV20-1 with TRBJ1-5; D is undetermined. V was trimmed by 7 bases and J by 4 bases, leaving 14 bases between them. The CDR3 consists of 13 residues. Germline CDR1 DFQATT, CDR2 SNEGSKA (reference sequence). This CDR3 is CSVNAGSNQPQHF. CDR3 bases read: TGCAGTGTTAATGCCGGGTCTAATCAGCCC.

This clone showed up just a few times. The read terminates 3 residues before the CDR3 end, so the remaining end is supplied by the germline J gene. The V and J genes are TRBV19 and TRBJ2-4; 8 bases line up with TRBD1. Germline V gene lookup returns CDR1 LNHDA and CDR2 SQIVND (reference sequence). This CDR3 spans 17 amino acids. The CDR3 loop is CASSPSTGTGPIRIQYF. Incomplete CDR3 DNA: TGTGCCAGTAGTCCGAGCACCGGGACAGGCCCGATACGGATT.

The table lists this clone with a few counts. Coverage ceases 3 residues before the CDR3 finishes, and the germline J gene fills in the end. J is TRBJ2-5 and V is TRBV5-1; D uncertain. CDR1 SGHRS and CDR2 YFSETQ come from the germline V gene. CDR3 length: 14 residues. Trimming shortened V by 3 bases and J by 3 bases, and 12 bases separated the two germline ends. This CDR3 reads CASSSNAREETQYF. The covered CDR3 bases are TGCGCCAGCAGCTCCAATGCCAGAGAAGAGACC. Complete variable domain (other parts from reference TRBV5-1 and TRBJ2-5): KAGVTQTPRYLIKTRGQQVTLSCSPISGHRSVSWYQQTPGQGLQFLFEYFSETQRNKGNFPGRFSGRQFSNSRSEMNVSTLELGDSALYLCASSSNAREETQYFGPGTRLLVL.

This clone was detected ten times or more. With the read ending 3 residues before the CDR3 end, the germline J gene is used to fill in that end. The gene calls are TRBV7-3 and TRBJ1-1; D gene ambiguous. There are 13 residues in the CDR3. V lost 3 bases to trimming and J lost 5 bases, with 10 bases between them. CDR1 and CDR2 (germline): SGHTA, FQGTGA. CDR3 DNA (partial): TGTGCCAGCAGCTTCGATATAGGGACTGAA. As protein: CASSFDIGTE. The CDR3 reads in full as CASSFDIGTEAFF.

This clone has ten or more counts. The read terminates 3 residues ahead of where the CDR3 ends, so the germline J gene completes it. The chain links TRBV4-2 to TRBJ1-3; TRBD1 matches at 7 bases. The CDR3 has 18 amino acids. J was trimmed by 7 bases and V by 1 base; bases with no gene match: 16. Germline V CDR1 and CDR2: LGHNA, YNFKEQ. The DNA read from the CDR3 is TGTGCCAGCAGCCAAGGATTGGGCACCGGGACAGTAGGGAACACC. The encoded protein is CASSQGLGTGTVGNT. In full, the CDR3 reads CASSQGLGTGTVGNTIYF.

As concerns this clone: The read is 3 residues too short to cover the CDR3 end, so that end is filled in from the germline J gene. The chain employs TRBV18 and TRBJ1-1; TRBD1 is a possible D gene (5 bases). Germline loops: CDR1 KGHSH, CDR2 LQKENI. The CDR3 runs 15 residues. V was pared by 0 bases and J by 1 base, with 9 bases between. The chain's CDR3 is CASSPPGQTNTEAFF. CDR3 DNA (partial): TGTGCCAGCTCACCACCGGGGCAGACGAACACTGAA.

This clone was seen at least ten times. The missing CDR3 end, 3 residues past where the read stops, is filled in from the germline J gene. The chain couples TRBV10-3 to TRBJ2-1; 12 bases are shared with TRBD2. Germline values: CDR1 ENHRY, CDR2 SYGVKD. The V gene end was trimmed by 6 bases and the J gene end by 2 bases; junction bases not matched to a gene: 5. CDR3 length: 16 residues. The DNA read from the CDR3 is TGTGCCATCAGGGCGGGACTAGCGGGTCCCTACAATGAG. Its translation is CAIRAGLAGPYNE. The whole CDR3 reads CAIRAGLAGPYNEQFF.

This clone was seen ten or more times. The observed sequence ends 3 residues before the CDR3 terminus, with the missing tail filled in from the germline J gene. This chain uses TRBV5-5 with TRBJ2-1, with D unresolved. Per the germline V gene, CDR1 is SGHKS and CDR2 is YYEKEE (reference sequence). The CDR3 runs 13 residues. The V and J ends lost 0 bases and 4 bases respectively, with 5 bases between them. CDR3 protein: CASSLVGYNEQFF. The covered CDR3 bases are TGTGCCAGCAGCTTGGTCGGGTACAATGAG. Using reference TRBV5-5 and TRBJ2-1 for the parts outside the CDR3, the full variable domain is DAGVTQSPTHLIKTRGQQVTLRCSPISGHKSVSWYQQVLGQGPQFIFQYYEKEERGRGNFPDRFSARQFPNYSSELNVNALLLGDSALYLCASSLVGYNEQFFGPGTRLTVL.

This clone was counted ten times or more. Read coverage stops 3 residues before the CDR3 terminus; the germline J gene supplies the remainder. The rearrangement uses TRBV7-9 and TRBJ2-1, with 8 positions matching TRBD1. Germline CDR1 is SEHNR and CDR2 is FQNEAQ (reference sequence). The J segment lost 1 base and the V segment lost 6 bases, leaving 2 bases of the junction unmatched. The CDR3 covers 14 residues. CDR3 DNA (partial): TGTGCCAGCAGTACAGGGGGGTCCTACAATGAG. This gives the protein CASSTGGSYNE. The whole CDR3 reads CASSTGGSYNEQFF.

This clone was counted at least ten times. The read terminates 3 residues before the CDR3 end, so the remaining end is supplied by the germline J gene. The J gene is TRBJ2-5, the V gene TRBV20-1; 14 bases map to TRBD2. V was clipped by 4 bases and J by 2 bases; unmatched bases: 6. CDR3 size: 16 residues. CDR1 is DFQATT and CDR2 is SNEGSKA in the germline V gene (reference sequence). The covered CDR3 bases are TGCAGTGCTATAACCGGACTAGCGGGAGGACAAGAGACC. Amino acids: CSAITGLAGGQET. The full CDR3 reads CSAITGLAGGQETQYF.

This clone was seen repeatedly, ten times or more. The CDR3 end lies 3 residues beyond the end of the read and is filled in from the germline J gene. The rearrangement uses TRBV29-1 and TRBJ1-1; 8 bases match TRBD1. Germline CDR1 reads SQVTM; CDR2 reads ANQGSEA. With 7 bases clipped from V and 5 bases from J, the junction kept 18 bases outside the gene matches. CDR3 length: 16 residues. The CDR3: CSADKFGQGEGTEAFF. CDR3 DNA (partial): TGCAGCGCCGATAAATTCGGACAGGGAGAGGGTACTGAA.

Ten or more counts support this clone. The read terminates 3 residues ahead of where the CDR3 ends, so the germline J gene completes it. The chain has TRBV5-5 and TRBJ1-2, with 12 bases matching TRBD1. The CDR3 is made up of 15 amino acids. Germline assignment: CDR1 SGHKS and CDR2 YYEKEE (reference sequence). Trimming at V came to 5 bases and at J to 6 bases, leaving 8 bases not matched to a gene. The CDR3 reads CASRPTGTGGHGYTF. The sequenced CDR3 bases are TGTGCCAGCAGACCGACGGGGACAGGGGGCCATGGC.

This clone was observed many times. The DNA ends 3 residues before the CDR3 does, and the rest of the CDR3 is filled in from the germline J gene. The chain uses TRBV19 and TRBJ2-3; TRBD1 matches at 10 bases. Germline CDR1 is LNHDA and CDR2 is SQIVND (reference sequence). The CDR3 sequence is 14 residues long. The CDR3 protein is CASTRTGGDQPQYF. The covered CDR3 bases are TGTGCCAGTACCAGGACAGGGGGGGATCAGCCG.

This clone was observed a few times. Coverage ceases 3 residues before the CDR3 finishes, and the germline J gene fills in the end. The chain joins TRBV7-9 to TRBJ2-1; TRBD1 matches at 7 bases. Trimming removed 4 bases from V and 9 bases from J; junction bases left unmatched: 12. Germline loops: CDR1 SEHNR, CDR2 FQNEAQ (reference sequence). The CDR3 consists of 15 residues. The CDR3 bases that were read are TGTGCCAGCAGCTATAGTGGATCAGGGGGAAGTGAG. It is translated as CASSYSGSGGSE. The full-length CDR3 reads as CASSYSGSGGSEQFF.

This clone has ten or more counts. The CDR3 is cut off 3 residues early in the read; its end comes from the germline J gene. This CDR3 is also generated by other DNA sequences in the sample. V usage is TRBV7-6 and J usage is TRBJ2-7; 12 nucleotides line up with TRBD2. Germline V gene data show CDR1 as SGHVS and CDR2 as FNYEAQ. Unmatched junction bases numbered 3, after V lost 1 base and J lost 5 bases. The CDR3 loop spans 15 amino acids. CDR3 in amino acids: CASSLVSSGRDEQYF. The covered CDR3 bases are TGTGCCAGCAGCTTAGTCTCTAGCGGGAGGGACGAG.

This clone is termed medium-sized. A junction boundary mismatches the germline segment, possibly from a read error. The DNA ends 3 residues before the CDR3 does, and the rest of the CDR3 is filled in from the germline J gene. The sample contains more than one DNA sequence encoding this CDR3. This chain uses TRBV7-7 with TRBJ2-5; D possibly matches TRBD1 or TRBD2 (5 bases each). CDR1 and CDR2 from the germline V gene are SSHAT and FNYEAQ (reference sequence). This CDR3 contains 14 residues. Incomplete CDR3 DNA: TGTGCTAGCAGCTTAGAGAGGGGCGAAGAGACC. Translated: CASSLERGEET. The CDR3 in its entirety is CASSLERGEETQYF.

This clone occurred many times. With the read ending 3 residues before the CDR3 end, the germline J gene is used to fill in that end. The V call is TRBV19, the J call TRBJ1-2; 7 nucleotides match TRBD1. The germline V gene has CDR1 LNHDA and CDR2 SQIVND (reference sequence). V lost 4 bases to trimming and J lost 4 bases; unmatched junction nucleotides: 12. CDR3 length equals 16 residues. The part of the CDR3 DNA that was read is TGTGCCAGTAGTACTCTGGACAGGATAGAATTCTATGGC. Protein product: CASSTLDRIEFYG. The full CDR3 protein reads CASSTLDRIEFYGYTF.

This clone occurred a few times. With the read ending 3 residues before the CDR3 end, the germline J gene is used to fill in that end. The chain joins TRBV11-1 to TRBJ2-3; D is perhaps TRBD1 (6 bases). Per the germline V gene, CDR1 is SGHAT and CDR2 is FQDESV (reference sequence). This CDR3 has 13 residues. V lost 4 bases to trimming and J lost 1 base, with 6 bases between them. Incomplete CDR3 DNA: TGTGCCAGCAGCTCAGGGGGCACAGATACG. It encodes CASSSGGTDT. The CDR3 in its entirety is CASSSGGTDTQYF.

About this clone itself: The read terminates 3 residues before the CDR3 end, so the remaining end is supplied by the germline J gene. This chain joins TRBV7-3 and TRBJ1-2; 7 bases fit TRBD1. This CDR3 has 15 residues. CDR1 and CDR2 (germline): SGHTA, FQGTGA. The CDR3 sequence: CASSRGTVAYNDYTF. The part of the CDR3 DNA that was read is TGTGCCAGCAGCCGTGGGACAGTCGCCTACAATGAC.

This clone has a count of ten or more. The CDR3 is cut off 3 residues early in the read; its end comes from the germline J gene. This chain joins TRBV20-1 and TRBJ2-1; TRBD1 matches at 11 bases. CDR3 size: 14 residues. V lost 1 base, J lost 8 bases, and 4 bases stayed unmatched. In germline, CDR1 is DFQATT, CDR2 SNEGSKA (reference sequence). CDR3 amino acids: CSARGGTGGDEQFF. The CDR3 bases that were read are TGCAGTGCTAGAGGGGGGACAGGGGGTGATGAG.

This clone was detected ten times or more. The CDR3 end is not reached by the read, which stops 3 residues before it; the germline J gene fills it in. The rearrangement joins TRBV30 to TRBJ2-7, with 9 bases fitting TRBD2. With V trimmed by 0 bases and J by 5 bases, 8 bases remained unmatched. Germline CDR1 is GTSNPN and CDR2 is SVGIG (reference sequence). This CDR3 contains 15 residues. CDR3 amino acids: CAWSVSASGNNEQYF. CDR3 DNA, as far as it was read: TGTGCCTGGAGTGTATCGGCTAGCGGGAACAACGAG.

This clone showed up just a few times. The read comes to an end 3 residues before the CDR3 does, leaving the germline J gene to fill in the end. This sequence joins TRBV13 and TRBJ2-3; maybe TRBD1 (7 bases). The length of the CDR3 is 14 residues. The germline V gene encodes CDR1 PRHDT and CDR2 FYEKMQ (reference sequence). V was cut by 5 bases and J by 2 bases, with 11 bases left in between. The covered CDR3 bases are TGTGCCAGCAGCGCGGGACAGATCACAGATACG. Its protein product is CASSAGQITDT. The CDR3 as a whole reads CASSAGQITDTQYF.